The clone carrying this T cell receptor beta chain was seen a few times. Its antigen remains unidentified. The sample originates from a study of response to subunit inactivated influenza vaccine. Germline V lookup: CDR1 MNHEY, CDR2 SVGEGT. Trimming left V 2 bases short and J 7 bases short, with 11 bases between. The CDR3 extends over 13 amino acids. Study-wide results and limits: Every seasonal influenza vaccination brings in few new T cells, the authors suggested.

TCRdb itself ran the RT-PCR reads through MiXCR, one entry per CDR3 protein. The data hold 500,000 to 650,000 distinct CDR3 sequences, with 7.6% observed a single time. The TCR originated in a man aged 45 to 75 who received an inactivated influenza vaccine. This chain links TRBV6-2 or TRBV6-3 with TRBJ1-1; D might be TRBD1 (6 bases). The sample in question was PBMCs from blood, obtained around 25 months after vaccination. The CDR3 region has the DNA TGTGCCAGCAGTTACCGACAGGCGGATGAAGCTTTCTTT. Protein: CASSYRQADEAFF.